This T cell receptor (beta chain) emerged from a study of response to subunit inactivated influenza vaccine. This clonotype was recorded a few times. Its antigen is as yet unknown. TCRdb re-derived calls from the RT-PCR reads in MiXCR, one entry per CDR3 protein. The sample comprises a few hundred thousand distinct CDR3 sequences, around 15% of which are singletons, and around 10% rests with the top ten. This CDR3 contains 14 residues. Trimming took off 1 base at V and 4 bases at J, with 10 bases between the two ends. CDR1 and CDR2 from the germline V gene are MNHNS and SASEGT. Notes on the study in general: It was suggested by the authors that few new T cells are recruited by each seasonal influenza vaccination.

This specimen consisted of PBMCs from blood, obtained about 11 days after vaccination. The TCR sequence derives from a man aged 45 to 65 who received an inactivated influenza vaccine. The chain combines TRBV6-1 with TRBJ1-2; D possibly corresponds to TRBD1 (5 bases). The CDR3 DNA follows: TGTGCCAGCAGTGAAGGGGGCGAGGTCTATGGCTACACCTTC. Translated, it gives CASSEGGEVYGYTF.